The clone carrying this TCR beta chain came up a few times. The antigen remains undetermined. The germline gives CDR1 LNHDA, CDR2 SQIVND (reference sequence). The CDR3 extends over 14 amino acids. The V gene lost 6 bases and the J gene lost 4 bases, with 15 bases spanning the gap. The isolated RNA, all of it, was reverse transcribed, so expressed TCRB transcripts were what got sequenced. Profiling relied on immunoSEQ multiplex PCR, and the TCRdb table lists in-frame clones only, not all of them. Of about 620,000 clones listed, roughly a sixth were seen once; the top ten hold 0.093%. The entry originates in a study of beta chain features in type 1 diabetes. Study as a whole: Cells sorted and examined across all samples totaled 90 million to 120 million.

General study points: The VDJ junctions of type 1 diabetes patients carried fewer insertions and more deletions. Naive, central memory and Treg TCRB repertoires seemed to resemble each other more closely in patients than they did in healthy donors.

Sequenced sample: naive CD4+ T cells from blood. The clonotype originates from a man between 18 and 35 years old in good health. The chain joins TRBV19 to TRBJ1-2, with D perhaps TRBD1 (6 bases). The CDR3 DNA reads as TGTGCCAGTAGAAAACAGGGACTCGGCTATGGCTACACCTTC. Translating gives CASRKQGLGYGYTF.